A single sample gave rise to the 25 T cell receptor beta chains below, sequenced in a study of blood T cell repertoires in COVID-19. Libraries were prepared by immunoSEQ multiplex PCR; TCRdb keeps only in-frame clonotypes and omits some of them. The sample lists some 250,000 clones, about 87% occurring once. Sequencing used peripheral blood. These TCRs come from a woman between 65 and 79 years old with active or convalescent COVID-19.

The rearrangement uses TRBV5-6 and TRBJ1-5; 8 bases are shared with TRBD1. The CDR3 runs 13 residues. The germline CDR1 and CDR2 sequences are SGHDT and YYEEEE. Trimming cost V 6 bases and J 6 bases; bases outside gene matches: 5. CDR3 in amino acids: CASTRTGRQPQHF. The CDR3 DNA sequence: TGTGCCAGCACCCGGACAGGGCGTCAGCCCCAGCATTTT.

V is TRBV4-3 and J is TRBJ1-2; D call uncertain. The V end was cut by 3 bases, the J end by 3 bases, with 14 bases between. The CDR3 sequence is 15 residues long. Germline CDR1 and CDR2: LGHNA and YSLEER. The CDR3 DNA is TGCGCCAGCAGCCAGACCCCAGAGGTGGACTATGGCTACACCTTC. The encoded protein is CASSQTPEVDYGYTF.

This rearrangement joins TRBV11-2 to TRBJ2-5, with unresolved D. The CDR3 totals 12 residues. The germline V gene has CDR1 SGHAT and CDR2 FQNNGV. V lost 5 bases, J lost 5 bases, and 9 bases lay in between. For the CDR3, the DNA is TGTGCCAGCAGCCATGACACGGAGACCCAGTACTTC. Translating gives CASSHDTETQYF.

The chain recombines TRBV21-1 with TRBJ2-7; the table assigns TRBD2, which was not confirmed against the DNA. TRBV21-1 is a listed pseudogene. The CDR3 is 12 residues long. CDR3 loop: CASRGRQYEQYF. The DNA for the CDR3 is TGTGCCAGCAGGGGGAGACAATACGAGCAGTACTTC.

DNA for the CDR3: TGTGCCAGCAGCCAAGATAAGGGAGAGTATCAGCCCCAGCATTTT. Its protein is CASSQDKGEYQPQHF. V is TRBV3-1 (or the pseudogene TRBV3-2) and J is TRBJ1-5; D call uncertain. This CDR3 has 15 residues. Trimming shortened V by 0 bases and J by 5 bases, and 11 bases separated the two germline ends. Looked up from germline, CDR1 is LGHDT and CDR2 is YNNKEL (reference sequence).

The gene calls are TRBV20-1 and TRBJ1-5; no clear D. The germline gives CDR1 DFQATT, CDR2 SNEGSKA (reference sequence). V was pared by 3 bases and J by 0 bases, with 12 bases between. The CDR3 consists of 15 residues. CDR3 loop: CSASEKPYSNQPQHF. As DNA, the CDR3 is TGCAGTGCTAGTGAGAAGCCTTATAGCAATCAGCCCCAGCATTTT.

This clone was seen a few times. The J gene is TRBJ1-1, the V gene TRBV4-3; 10 bases agree with TRBD1. V shed 0 bases and J 8 bases; nucleotides not matched to a gene: 6. Germline loops: CDR1 LGHNA, CDR2 YSLEER. The CDR3 covers 15 residues. The CDR3 here is CASSQEKGQGREAFF. DNA for the CDR3: TGCGCCAGCAGCCAAGAAAAGGGACAGGGGCGAGAAGCTTTCTTT.

This clone showed up just a few times. The identical CDR3 is also encoded by other nucleotide sequences in the sample. The chain couples TRBV4-3 to TRBJ1-6; D is undetermined. From germline, CDR1 is LGHNA and CDR2 YSLEER. This CDR3 is built from 15 residues. Trimming took off 0 bases at V and 9 bases at J, with 12 bases between the two ends. This CDR3 reads CASSQDIRESSPLHF. CDR3 sequence (DNA): TGCGCCAGCAGCCAAGATATCCGAGAAAGTTCACCCCTCCACTTT.

The J gene is TRBJ1-6, the V gene TRBV5-1; no reliable D call. Germline CDR1 SGHRS, CDR2 YFSETQ. This CDR3 is 15 amino acids long. Between the trimmed V and J ends, which lost 2 bases and 7 bases, there was a span of 13 bases. CDR3 in amino acids: CASSFDLGSNSPLHF. Here the CDR3 DNA reads TGCGCCAGCAGCTTTGACCTGGGCTCGAATTCACCCCTCCACTTT. The variable domain in full, with the rest retrieved from reference TRBV5-1 and TRBJ1-6, is KAGVTQTPRYLIKTRGQQVTLSCSPISGHRSVSWYQQTPGQGLQFLFEYFSETQRNKGNFPGRFSGRQFSNSRSEMNVSTLELGDSALYLCASSFDLGSNSPLHFGNGTRLTVT.

V and J are TRBV7-2 and TRBJ2-7; D call uncertain. The germline CDR1 and CDR2 sequences are SGHTA and FQGNSA. This CDR3 region has 15 residues. V lost 5 bases and J lost 0, with 14 bases in between. The CDR3 protein is CASSTSTVSSYEQYF. DNA for the CDR3: TGTGCCAGCAGCACCTCTACAGTTAGCTCCTACGAGCAGTACTTC.

The chain couples TRBV9 to TRBJ1-5, with D uncertain. Trimming took 0 bases from V and 3 from J, leaving 7 bases between them. This CDR3 has 14 residues. Germline V gene sequence: CDR1 SGDLS, CDR2 YYNGEE. In DNA, the CDR3 is TGTGCCAGCAGCGTAGGGCGGGTCAATCAGCCCCAGCATTTT. This codes for CASSVGRVNQPQHF.

The chain combines TRBV5-4 with TRBJ1-1; 10 nucleotides match TRBD1. V trimming: 4 bases; J trimming: 1 base; junction bases outside the gene matches: 4. Germline V gives CDR1 SGHNT, CDR2 YYREEE (reference sequence). The CDR3 is 15 amino acids. CDR3 sequence: CASSIRDRGNTEAFF. The DNA for the CDR3 is TGTGCCAGCAGCATCCGGGACAGGGGGAACACTGAAGCTTTCTTT.

For the CDR3, the DNA is TGTGCCAGCAGCTTGGAAGGGTGGGGCGCCCTGGGAGCTTTCTTT. Translating it yields CASSLEGWGALGAFF. The rearrangement joins TRBV5-6 to TRBJ1-1, with D possibly TRBD1 on 5 matching bases. Germline V gives CDR1 SGHDT, CDR2 YYEEEE. The length of the CDR3 is 15 residues. Trimming removed 0 bases from V and 10 bases from J, with 19 bases in between.

V gene TRBV7-6 combines with J gene TRBJ2-2, with TRBD2 identical over 10 bases. Germline values: CDR1 SGHVS, CDR2 FNYEAQ. V gave up 3 bases and J gave up 4 bases; unmatched junction bases: 5. This CDR3 has 16 amino acids. CDR3 nucleotides: TGTGCCAGCAGCTTTATAGCGGGGGGACCCACCGGGGAGCTGTTTTTT. Its translation: CASSFIAGGPTGELFF.

The CDR3 region is CASSLTPIAGATDTQYF. The CDR3 nucleotides are TGCGCCAGCAGCTTAACCCCCATAGCGGGGGCAACAGATACGCAGTATTTT. V usage is TRBV5-1 and J usage is TRBJ2-3; 9 bases are a match to TRBD2. The germline CDR1 and CDR2 sequences are SGHRS and YFSETQ. The CDR3 is made up of 17 amino acids. The V and J ends lost 2 bases and 3 bases, in that order; junction bases with no gene match: 10.

The chain couples TRBV4-3 to TRBJ2-7, with a tentative D call TRBD2 (6 bases). The germline V gene encodes CDR1 LGHNA and CDR2 YSLEER. The CDR3 runs to 14 residues. Trimming stripped 4 bases from V and 0 bases from J, with 10 bases between. The CDR3 loop is CASSLDYSSYEQYF. The CDR3 nucleotides are TGCGCCAGCAGCCTGGACTACAGCTCCTACGAGCAGTACTTC.

The V and J genes are TRBV4-2 and TRBJ2-3; 9 bases align to TRBD1. CDR3 length: 17 amino acids. J gave up 3 bases and V 0 bases, and 7 bases lay outside the gene matches. Germline loops: CDR1 LGHNA, CDR2 YNFKEQ. The CDR3 DNA is TGTGCCAGCAGCCAAGATGGGGGACAGGGACCGACAGATACGCAGTATTTT. As protein: CASSQDGGQGPTDTQYF.

This chain links TRBV5-4 with TRBJ2-3; D is uncertain. V lost 3 bases and J 5 bases, leaving 16 bases between the germline ends. Per germline, CDR1 SGHNT and CDR2 YYREEE (reference sequence). This CDR3 contains 15 residues. The CDR3 DNA is TGTGCCAGCAGCTATACTTCCCTTCCGGGAGATACGCAGTATTTT. As protein: CASSYTSLPGDTQYF.

The CDR3 region has the DNA TGTGCCAGCAGTATCCCGACAGCAAATGAGCAGTTCTTC. It is translated as CASSIPTANEQFF. The chain recombines TRBV6-5 with TRBJ2-1; weak D call: TRBD1 (5 bases). Germline values: CDR1 MNHEY, CDR2 SVGAGI. The length of the CDR3 is 13 residues. V gave up 5 bases and J gave up 7 bases, with 12 bases separating them.

The chain employs TRBV5-8 and TRBJ2-5; 8 bases match TRBD1. Losses at the gene ends were 9 bases for V and 4 bases for J; bases not matched to a gene: 8. The germline gives CDR1 SGHTS, CDR2 YDEGEE. This CDR3 has 13 residues. Here the CDR3 DNA reads TGTGCCATCCGACAGGGGTTCCCAGAGACCCAGTACTTC. It is translated as CAIRQGFPETQYF. Combining the CDR3 with reference TRBV5-8 and TRBJ2-5 gives the whole variable domain EAGVTQSPTHLIKTRGQQATLRCSPISGHTSVYWYQQALGLGLQFLLWYDEGEERNRGNFPPRFSGRQFPNYSSELNVNALELEDSALYLCAIRQGFPETQYFGPGTRLLVL.

The rearrangement uses TRBV7-8 and TRBJ2-5; 7 nucleotides match TRBD1. Unmatched junction bases numbered 4, after V lost 7 bases and J lost 2 bases. Looked up from germline, CDR1 is SGHVS and CDR2 is FQNEAQ. This CDR3 region has 13 residues. Here the CDR3 DNA reads TGTGCCAGCAACCCCAGGGGGCAAGAGACCCAGTACTTC. Translated: CASNPRGQETQYF.

There are a few counts of this clone. This sequence joins TRBV6-1 and TRBJ2-1; D gene uncertain. V shed 3 bases and J shed 4 bases, with 4 bases lying between them. CDR1 is MNHNS, CDR2 SASEGT, per germline. The CDR3 length is 12 residues. DNA of the CDR3: TGTGCCAGCAGTGAGTCTTACAATGAGCAGTTCTTC. Protein sequence: CASSESYNEQFF.

This clone was recorded a few times. The J gene is TRBJ1-3, the V gene TRBV3-1 (or the pseudogene TRBV3-2); D gene unclear. V shed 4 bases and J shed 4 bases, with 8 bases lying between them. CDR3 size: 13 residues. Germline CDR1 is LGHDT and CDR2 is YNNKEL (reference sequence). The CDR3 region is CASSRVTGNTIYF. CDR3 DNA sequence: TGTGCCAGCAGCCGCGTAACCGGAAACACCATATATTTT.

The J gene is TRBJ1-2, the V gene TRBV19, with a weak D call TRBD1 (6 bases). This CDR3 region has 12 residues. V was clipped by 8 bases and J by 4 bases, with 11 bases between them. Germline V lookup: CDR1 LNHDA, CDR2 SQIVND (reference sequence). The CDR3 here is CASHETGYGYTF. The DNA for the CDR3 is TGTGCCAGTCACGAGACAGGCTATGGCTACACCTTC. Looking up the rest from reference TRBV19 and TRBJ1-2 gives the full variable domain: DGGITQSPKYLFRKEGQNVTLSCEQNLNHDAMYWYRQDPGQGLRLIYYSQIVNDFQKGDIAEGYSVSREKKESFPLTVTSAQKNPTAFYLCASHETGYGYTFGSGTRLTVV.

In nucleotides, the CDR3 is TGTGCCAGCTCATCGCTTTCCGGACAGGGGGCGCAGCGGATTGAGCAGTTCTTC. Its protein is CASSSLSGQGAQRIEQFF. The rearrangement links TRBV18 to TRBJ2-1; 11 nucleotides line up with TRBD1. Germline CDR1 and CDR2: KGHSH and LQKENI. The CDR3 is 18 residues long. Trimming cost V 5 bases and J 9 bases; bases outside gene matches: 18.